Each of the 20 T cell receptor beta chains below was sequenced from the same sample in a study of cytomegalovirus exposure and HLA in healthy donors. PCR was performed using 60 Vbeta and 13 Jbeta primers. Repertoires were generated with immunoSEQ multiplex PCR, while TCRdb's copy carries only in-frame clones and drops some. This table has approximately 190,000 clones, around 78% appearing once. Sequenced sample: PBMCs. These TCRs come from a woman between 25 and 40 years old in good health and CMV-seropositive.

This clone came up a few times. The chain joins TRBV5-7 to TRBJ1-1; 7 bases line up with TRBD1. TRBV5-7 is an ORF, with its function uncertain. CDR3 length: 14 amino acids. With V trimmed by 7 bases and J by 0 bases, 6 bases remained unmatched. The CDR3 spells CASATGSMNTEAFF. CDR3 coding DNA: TGTGCCAGCGCGACAGGGAGCATGAACACTGAAGCTTTCTTT.

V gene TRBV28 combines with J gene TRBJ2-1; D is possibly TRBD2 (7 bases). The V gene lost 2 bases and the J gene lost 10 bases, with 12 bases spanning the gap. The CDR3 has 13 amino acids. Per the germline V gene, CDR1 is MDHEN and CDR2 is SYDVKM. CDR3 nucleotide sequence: TGTGCCAGCAGTTTAGGGCGGGGGCCCGAGCAGTTCTTC. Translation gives CASSLGRGPEQFF.

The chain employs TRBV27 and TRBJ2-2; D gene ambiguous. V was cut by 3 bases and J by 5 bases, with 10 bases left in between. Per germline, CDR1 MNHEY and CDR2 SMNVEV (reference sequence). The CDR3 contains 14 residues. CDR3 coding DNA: TGTGCCAGCAGTTTCCAGGAAGGTACCGGGGAGCTGTTTTTT. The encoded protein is CASSFQEGTGELFF.

CDR3 in amino acids: CASSVRTGYNSPLHF. CDR3 sequence (DNA): TGTGCCAGTAGTGTAAGGACGGGATATAATTCACCCCTCCACTTT. The J gene is TRBJ1-6, the V gene TRBV19; D remains ambiguous. The ends were cut back, 5 bases at V and 4 bases at J, with 12 bases in the middle. In germline, CDR1 is LNHDA, CDR2 SQIVND (reference sequence). The CDR3 extends over 15 amino acids. Full variable domain (outside the CDR3, taken from reference TRBV19 and TRBJ1-6): DGGITQSPKYLFRKEGQNVTLSCEQNLNHDAMYWYRQDPGQGLRLIYYSQIVNDFQKGDIAEGYSVSREKKESFPLTVTSAQKNPTAFYLCASSVRTGYNSPLHFGNGTRLTVT.

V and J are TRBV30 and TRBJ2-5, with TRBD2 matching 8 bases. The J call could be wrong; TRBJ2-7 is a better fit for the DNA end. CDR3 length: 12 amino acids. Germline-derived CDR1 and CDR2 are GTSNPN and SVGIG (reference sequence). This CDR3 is CAFQAGVSEQYF. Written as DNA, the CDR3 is TGTGCCTTTCAAGCGGGAGTTAGCGAGCAGTACTTC.

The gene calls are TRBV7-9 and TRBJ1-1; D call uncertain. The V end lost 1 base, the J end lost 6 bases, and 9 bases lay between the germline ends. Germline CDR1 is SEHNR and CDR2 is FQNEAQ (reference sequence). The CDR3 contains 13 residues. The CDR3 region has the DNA TGTGCCAGCAGCTTAGTTGCCGGGGCTGAAGCTTTCTTT. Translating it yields CASSLVAGAEAFF.

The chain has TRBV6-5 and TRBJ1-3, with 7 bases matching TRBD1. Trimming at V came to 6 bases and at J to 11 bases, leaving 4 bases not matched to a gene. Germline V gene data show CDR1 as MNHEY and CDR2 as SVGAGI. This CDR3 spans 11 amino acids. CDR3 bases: TGTGCCAGCAGCAGACAGGGTGCCATATATTTT. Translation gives CASSRQGAIYF.

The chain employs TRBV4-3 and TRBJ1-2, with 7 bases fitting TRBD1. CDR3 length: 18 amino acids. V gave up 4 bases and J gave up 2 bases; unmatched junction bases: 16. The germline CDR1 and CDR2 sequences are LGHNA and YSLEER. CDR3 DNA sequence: TGCGCCAGCAGCCCATACGCCGACCCACAGGGGCACAACTATGGCTACACCTTC. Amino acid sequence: CASSPYADPQGHNYGYTF.

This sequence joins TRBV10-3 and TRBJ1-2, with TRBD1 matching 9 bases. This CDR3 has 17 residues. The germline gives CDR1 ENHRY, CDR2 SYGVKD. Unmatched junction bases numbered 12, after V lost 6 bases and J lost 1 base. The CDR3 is CAISEDRGPLGNYGYTF. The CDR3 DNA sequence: TGTGCCATCAGCGAGGACAGGGGTCCCTTGGGTAACTATGGCTACACCTTC.

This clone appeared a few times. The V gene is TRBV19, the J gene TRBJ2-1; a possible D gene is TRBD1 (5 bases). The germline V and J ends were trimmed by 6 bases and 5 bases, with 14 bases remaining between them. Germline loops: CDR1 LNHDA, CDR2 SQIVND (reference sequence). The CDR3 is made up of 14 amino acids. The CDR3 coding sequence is TGTGCCAGTAGCTTGTTAGGGGCGGACAATGAGCAGTTCTTC. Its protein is CASSLLGADNEQFF.

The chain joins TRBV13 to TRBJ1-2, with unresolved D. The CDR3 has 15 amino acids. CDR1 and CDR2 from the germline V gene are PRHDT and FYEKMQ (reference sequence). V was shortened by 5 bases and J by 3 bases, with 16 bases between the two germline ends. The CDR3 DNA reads TGTGCCAGCAGCCCTCGGTGGAGTTCGGACTATGGCTACACCTTC. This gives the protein CASSPRWSSDYGYTF. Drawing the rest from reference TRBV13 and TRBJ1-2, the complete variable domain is AAGVIQSPRHLIKEKRETATLKCYPIPRHDTVYWYQQGPGQDPQFLISFYEKMQSDKGSIPDRFSAQQFSDYHSELNMSSLELGDSALYFCASSPRWSSDYGYTFGSGTRLTVV.

CDR3 bases: TGTGCCAGCAGTTACTGGACAGGGAACACTGAAGCTTTCTTT. Residues: CASSYWTGNTEAFF. The chain couples TRBV6-6 to TRBJ1-1; 7 nucleotides line up with TRBD1. In germline, CDR1 is MNHNY, CDR2 SVGAGI (reference sequence). The CDR3 runs 14 residues. V trimming: 1 base; J trimming: 1 base; junction bases outside the gene matches: 0.

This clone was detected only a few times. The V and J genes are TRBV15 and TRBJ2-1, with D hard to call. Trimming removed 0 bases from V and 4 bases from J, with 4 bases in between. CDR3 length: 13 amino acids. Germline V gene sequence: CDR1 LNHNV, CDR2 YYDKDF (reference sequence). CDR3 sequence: CATSRDTYNEQFF. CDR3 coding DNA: TGTGCCACCAGCAGAGACACTTACAATGAGCAGTTCTTC.

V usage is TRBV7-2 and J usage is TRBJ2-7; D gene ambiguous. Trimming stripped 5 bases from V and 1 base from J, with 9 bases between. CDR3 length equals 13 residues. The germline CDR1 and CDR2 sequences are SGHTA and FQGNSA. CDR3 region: CASSPLGSYEQYF. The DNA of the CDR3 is TGTGCCAGCAGCCCCCTAGGATCCTACGAGCAGTACTTC.

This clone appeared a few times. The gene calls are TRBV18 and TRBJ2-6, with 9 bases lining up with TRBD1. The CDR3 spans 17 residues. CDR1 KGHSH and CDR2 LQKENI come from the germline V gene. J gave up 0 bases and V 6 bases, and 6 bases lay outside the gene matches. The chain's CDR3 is CASSPGTGSSGANVLTF. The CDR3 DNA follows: TGTGCCAGCTCTCCCGGGACAGGGAGCTCTGGGGCCAACGTCCTGACTTTC.

The CDR3 region is CASSVGGSYTGELFF. The CDR3 DNA reads TGTGCCAGCAGCGTGGGAGGGTCCTACACCGGGGAGCTGTTTTTT. The chain couples TRBV9 to TRBJ2-2; 7 bases are shared with TRBD2. Germline V gene sequence: CDR1 SGDLS, CDR2 YYNGEE. The CDR3 runs 15 residues. With V trimmed by 2 bases and J by 3 bases, 4 bases remained unmatched.

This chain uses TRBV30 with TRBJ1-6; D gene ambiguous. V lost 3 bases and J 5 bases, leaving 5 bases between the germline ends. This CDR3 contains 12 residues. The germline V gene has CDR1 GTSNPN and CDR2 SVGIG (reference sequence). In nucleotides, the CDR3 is TGTGCCTGGAGAACAGATAATTCACCCCTCCACTTT. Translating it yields CAWRTDNSPLHF.

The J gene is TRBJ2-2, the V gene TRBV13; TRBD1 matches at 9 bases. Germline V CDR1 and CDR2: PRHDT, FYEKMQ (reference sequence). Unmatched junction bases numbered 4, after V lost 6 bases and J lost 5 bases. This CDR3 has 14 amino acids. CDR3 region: CASRSGTGTGELFF. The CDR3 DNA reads TGTGCCAGCAGAAGTGGGACAGGGACCGGGGAGCTGTTTTTT.

The CDR3 bases are TGCGCCAGCAGTGGTCCGGGAGGCCATGGCTACACCTTC. Translating gives CASSGPGGHGYTF. The rearrangement links TRBV10-1 to TRBJ1-2; no firm D call. V was trimmed by 4 bases and J by 6 bases, leaving 12 bases between them. The germline V gene has CDR1 WNHNN and CDR2 SYGVQD (reference sequence). The CDR3 consists of 13 residues.

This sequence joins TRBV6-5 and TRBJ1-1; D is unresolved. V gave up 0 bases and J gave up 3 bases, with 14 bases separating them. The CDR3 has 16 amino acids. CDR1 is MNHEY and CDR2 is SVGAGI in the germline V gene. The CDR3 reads CASSYSIRGSHTEAFF. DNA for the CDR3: TGTGCCAGCAGTTACTCGATTAGAGGGAGCCACACTGAAGCTTTCTTT.